These 9 T cell receptor beta chains originate from one sample sequenced in a study of vaccination effects on CD4 cells after COVID-19. Generated by immunoSEQ multiplex PCR, the TCRdb table keeps only in-frame clones and is missing some. The sample carries about 30,000 clones, about 60% recorded once. What these receptors recognize is not known. The authors isolated CD4+ T cells after around 9 days of culture. The sequencing used CD4+ T cells from PBMCs cultured without peptide, collected before COVID-19 vaccination. The receptors originated from a human donor who received a COVID-19 vaccine.

The V gene is TRBV6-5, the J gene TRBJ2-1; D may be TRBD1 (5 bases). The CDR3 length is 15 residues. With 8 bases removed from V and 0 bases from J, the gap between germline ends came to 14 bases. Germline loops: CDR1 MNHEY, CDR2 SVGAGI. The CDR3 spells CASPRQIGSYNEQFF. CDR3 sequence (DNA): TGTGCCAGCCCTCGACAGATAGGCTCCTACAATGAGCAGTTCTTC.

This sequence joins TRBV7-9 and TRBJ1-1; D is uncertain. The CDR3 runs 13 residues. The V end lost 5 bases, the J end lost 2 bases, and 9 bases lay between the germline ends. Germline CDR1 reads SEHNR; CDR2 reads FQNEAQ (reference sequence). Written as DNA, the CDR3 is TGTGCCAGCAGCCGAGATCTTAACACTGAAGCTTTCTTT. The encoded protein is CASSRDLNTEAFF.

CDR3: CASGQGGYEQYF. The DNA of the CDR3 is TGTGCTAGTGGCCAGGGGGGCTACGAGCAGTACTTC. The V gene is TRBV12-5, the J gene TRBJ2-7; D possibly corresponds to TRBD1 (7 bases). CDR1 is LGHNT and CDR2 is FRNRAP in the germline V gene. Trimming removed 6 bases at V and 3 bases at J, with 9 bases between. CDR3 length: 12 amino acids.

This clone was observed a handful of times. The rearrangement uses TRBV4-1 and TRBJ1-2, with D unclear. Germline assignment: CDR1 MGHRA and CDR2 YSYEKL. The CDR3 contains 14 residues. V was pared by 5 bases and J by 4 bases, with 14 bases between. The CDR3 DNA follows: TGCGCCAGCAGCGGTCCAAAAAGCGGCTATGGCTACACCTTC. This sequence encodes CASSGPKSGYGYTF.

The count of this clone is one. This chain links TRBV18 with TRBJ2-5; TRBD1 matches at 8 bases. CDR3 length: 15 residues. The germline V gene encodes CDR1 KGHSH and CDR2 LQKENI. Germline trimming cut 3 bases from V and 4 bases from J; bases unmatched to any gene: 7. Here the CDR3 DNA reads TGTGCCAGCTCACCTGATCAGGGGGCGTTAGAGACCCAGTACTTC. This encodes CASSPDQGALETQYF.

The chain's CDR3 is CATGTALNTEAFF. The CDR3 DNA reads as TGTGCCACCGGGACCGCATTGAACACTGAAGCTTTCTTT. V and J are TRBV12-3 or TRBV12-4 and TRBJ1-1, with D possibly matching TRBD1 (5 bases). V lost 10 bases and J lost 0, with 12 bases in between. There are 13 residues in the CDR3.

The chain is built from TRBV6-4 and TRBJ2-3; maybe TRBD2 (6 bases). Trimming took off 10 bases at V and 0 bases at J, with 11 bases between the two ends. CDR1 is MRHNA, CDR2 SNTAGT, per germline. CDR3 length: 13 amino acids. CDR3 sequence: CATGTASTDTQYF. The DNA of the CDR3 is TGTGCCACCGGGACTGCTAGCACAGATACGCAGTATTTT.

This clone has more than one count but fewer than ten. V is TRBV3-1 (or the pseudogene TRBV3-2) and J is TRBJ1-4; the D gene is possibly TRBD1 (6 bases). CDR3 length: 14 amino acids. From germline, CDR1 is LGHDT and CDR2 YNNKEL (reference sequence). V shed 5 bases and J shed 8 bases, with 15 bases lying between them. CDR3 sequence reads: CASSYRSQGEKLFF. In DNA, the CDR3 is TGTGCCAGCAGCTACAGGAGCCAGGGGGAAAAACTGTTTTTT.

This clone has only one observation. The chain is built from TRBV10-2 and TRBJ2-1, with D possibly TRBD1 on 6 matching bases. The V end was cut by 3 bases, the J end by 0 bases, with 21 bases between. This CDR3 has 19 residues. Germline V gene lookup returns CDR1 WSHSY and CDR2 SAAADI. The CDR3 protein is CASSEYASTTRGSYNEQFF. The CDR3 nucleotides read TGCGCCAGCAGTGAATACGCCTCTACGACCAGGGGCTCCTACAATGAGCAGTTCTTC.